These T cell receptor beta chains were read from a single sample in a study of response to subunit inactivated influenza vaccine. TCRdb ran MiXCR on the RT-PCR reads and lists one entry per CDR3 protein. Found here are roughly 500,000 distinct CDR3 sequences, 16% of them singletons; the top ten hold 3%. Material: CD4+ T cells sorted from PBMCs, obtained less than 30 months after vaccination. Receptors were obtained from a man aged 50-75 years who received an inactivated influenza vaccine. Each CDR3 is given with its conserved first and last residue. Clone size appears in some rows only: once, few, many, or a class for an expanded clone.

cdr3_length: 13
v_call: TRBV29-1
j_call: TRBJ1-1
clone_size: .
cdr3_aa: CSVDLGESTEAFF

cdr3_length: 14
v_call: TRBV27
j_call: TRBJ2-3
clone_size: .
cdr3_aa: CASINLDSTDTQYF

cdr3_length: 15
v_call: TRBV5-5
j_call: TRBJ2-1
clone_size: many
cdr3_aa: CASSLLAGVGNEQFF

cdr3_length: 16
v_call: TRBV5-1
j_call: TRBJ2-1
clone_size: few
cdr3_aa: CASSFFLAGGYNEQFF

cdr3_length: 15
v_call: TRBV10-3
j_call: TRBJ2-3
clone_size: few
cdr3_aa: CAIKSEQTSTDTQYF

cdr3_length: 15
v_call: TRBV7-9
j_call: TRBJ2-1
clone_size: .
cdr3_aa: CASSPRLVTYNEQFF

cdr3_length: 16
v_call: TRBV28
j_call: TRBJ2-7
clone_size: many
cdr3_aa: CASTGPKEGISYEQYF

cdr3_length: 16
v_call: TRBV7-9
j_call: TRBJ2-1
clone_size: .
cdr3_aa: CASSLARDFSYNEQFF

cdr3_length: 15
v_call: TRBV6-1
j_call: TRBJ2-3
clone_size: .
cdr3_aa: CASSAGLGSTDTQYF

cdr3_length: 14
v_call: TRBV12-3/TRBV12-4
j_call: TRBJ1-2
clone_size: few
cdr3_aa: CASSPRRTGVGYTF

cdr3_length: 14
v_call: TRBV4-3
j_call: TRBJ2-7
clone_size: few
cdr3_aa: CASSQGAGPGEQYF

cdr3_length: 15
v_call: TRBV9
j_call: TRBJ2-7
clone_size: few
cdr3_aa: CASSVFAGLGYEQYF

cdr3_length: 17
v_call: TRBV15
j_call: TRBJ2-3
clone_size: few
cdr3_aa: CATSRGGASAATDTQYF

cdr3_length: 16
v_call: TRBV6-5
j_call: TRBJ1-1
clone_size: .
cdr3_aa: CASSYSGGGRGTEAFF

cdr3_length: 13
v_call: TRBV6-6
j_call: TRBJ1-5
clone_size: many
cdr3_aa: CASSIQGNQPQHF

cdr3_length: 15
v_call: TRBV12-3/TRBV12-4
j_call: TRBJ2-1
clone_size: .
cdr3_aa: CASSRQGHYYNEQFF

cdr3_length: 15
v_call: TRBV10-3
j_call: TRBJ2-1
clone_size: many
cdr3_aa: CAIKDRDITYNEQFF

cdr3_length: 13
v_call: TRBV6-6
j_call: TRBJ1-5
clone_size: .
cdr3_aa: CASRSGFNQPQHF

cdr3_length: 12
v_call: TRBV6-5
j_call: TRBJ2-7
clone_size: few
cdr3_aa: CASSYTGGAQYF

cdr3_length: 16
v_call: TRBV9
j_call: TRBJ2-3
clone_size: .
cdr3_aa: CASSPGTSPLSDTQYF